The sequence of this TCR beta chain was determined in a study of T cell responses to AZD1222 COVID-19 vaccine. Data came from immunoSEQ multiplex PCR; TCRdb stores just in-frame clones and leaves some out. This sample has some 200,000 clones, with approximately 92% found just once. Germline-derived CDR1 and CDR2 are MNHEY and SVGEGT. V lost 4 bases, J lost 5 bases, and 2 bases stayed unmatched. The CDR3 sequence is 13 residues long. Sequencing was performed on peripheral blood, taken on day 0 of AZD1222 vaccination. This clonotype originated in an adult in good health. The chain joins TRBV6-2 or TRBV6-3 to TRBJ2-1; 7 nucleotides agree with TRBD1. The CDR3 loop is CASSWDSHNEQFF. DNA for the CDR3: TGTGCCAGCAGTTGGGACAGCCACAATGAGCAGTTCTTC.